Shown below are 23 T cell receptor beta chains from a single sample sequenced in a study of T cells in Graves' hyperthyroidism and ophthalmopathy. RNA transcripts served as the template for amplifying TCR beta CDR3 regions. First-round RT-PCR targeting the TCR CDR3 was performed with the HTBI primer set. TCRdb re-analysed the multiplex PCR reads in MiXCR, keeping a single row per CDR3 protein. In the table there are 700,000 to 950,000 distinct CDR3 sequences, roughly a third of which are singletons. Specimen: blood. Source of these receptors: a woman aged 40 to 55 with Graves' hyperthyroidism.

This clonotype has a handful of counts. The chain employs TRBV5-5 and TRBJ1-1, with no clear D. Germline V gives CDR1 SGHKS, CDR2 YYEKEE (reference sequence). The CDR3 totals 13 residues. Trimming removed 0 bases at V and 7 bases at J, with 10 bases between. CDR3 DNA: TGTGCCAGCAGCTTGGTTATTGGGAATGAAGCTTTCTTT. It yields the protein CASSLVIGNEAFF.

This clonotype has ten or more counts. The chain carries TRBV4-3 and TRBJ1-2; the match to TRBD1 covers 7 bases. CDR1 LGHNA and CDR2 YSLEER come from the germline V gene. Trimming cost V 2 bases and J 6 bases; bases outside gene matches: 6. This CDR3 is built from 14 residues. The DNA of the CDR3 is TGCGCCAGCAGCCAATCGACAGGGCGCGATGGCTACACCTTC. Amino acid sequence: CASSQSTGRDGYTF.

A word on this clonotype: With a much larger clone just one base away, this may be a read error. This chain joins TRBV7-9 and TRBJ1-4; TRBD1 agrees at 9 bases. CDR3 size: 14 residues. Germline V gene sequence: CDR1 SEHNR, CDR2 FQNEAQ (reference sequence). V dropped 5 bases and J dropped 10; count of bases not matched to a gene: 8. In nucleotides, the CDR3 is TGTGCCAGCAGCCCGGGACAGGGATTAGGAAAACTGTTTTTT. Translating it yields CASSPGQGLGKLFF.

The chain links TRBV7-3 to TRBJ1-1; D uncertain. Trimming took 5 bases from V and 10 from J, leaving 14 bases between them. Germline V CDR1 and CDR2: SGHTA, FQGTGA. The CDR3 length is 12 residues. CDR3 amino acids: CASSQGKGGAFF. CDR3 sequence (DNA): TGTGCCAGCAGCCAAGGAAAGGGTGGAGCTTTCTTT.

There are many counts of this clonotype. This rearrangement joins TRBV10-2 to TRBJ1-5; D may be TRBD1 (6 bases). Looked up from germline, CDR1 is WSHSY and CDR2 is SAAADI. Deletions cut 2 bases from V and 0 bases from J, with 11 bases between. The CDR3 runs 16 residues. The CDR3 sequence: CASSENGGYSNQPQHF. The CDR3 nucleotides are TGCGCCAGCAGTGAGAATGGGGGCTATAGCAATCAGCCCCAGCATTTT.

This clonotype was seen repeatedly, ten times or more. CDR3 region: CASSSPDREAFF. The CDR3 coding sequence is TGTGCCAGCAGTTCCCCGGACAGGGAAGCTTTCTTT. This chain links TRBV12-3 or TRBV12-4 with TRBJ1-1; 7 nucleotides align to TRBD1. This CDR3 is 12 amino acids long. V was pared by 4 bases and J by 8 bases, with 4 bases of the junction left unmatched.

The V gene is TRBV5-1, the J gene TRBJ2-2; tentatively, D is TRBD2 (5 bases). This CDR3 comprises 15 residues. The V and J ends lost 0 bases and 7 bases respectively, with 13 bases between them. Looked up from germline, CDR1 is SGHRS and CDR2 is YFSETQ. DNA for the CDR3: TGCGCCAGCAGCTTGGACTACCCGGGGATCGGGGAGCTGTTTTTT. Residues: CASSLDYPGIGELFF.

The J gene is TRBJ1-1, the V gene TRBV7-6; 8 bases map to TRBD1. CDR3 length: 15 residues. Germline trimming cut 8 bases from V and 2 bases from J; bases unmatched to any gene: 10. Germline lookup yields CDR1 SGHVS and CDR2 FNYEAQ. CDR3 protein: CASSASDRENTEAFF. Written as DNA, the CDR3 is TGTGCCAGCTCCGCCTCGGACAGGGAAAACACTGAAGCTTTCTTT.

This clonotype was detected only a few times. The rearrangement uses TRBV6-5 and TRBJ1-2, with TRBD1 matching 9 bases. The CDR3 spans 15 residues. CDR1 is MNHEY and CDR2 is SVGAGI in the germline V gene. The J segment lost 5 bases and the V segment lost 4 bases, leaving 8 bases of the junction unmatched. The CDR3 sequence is CASSSGQGGLYGYTF. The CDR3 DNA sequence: TGTGCCAGCAGTTCGGGACAGGGCGGCCTTTATGGCTACACCTTC.

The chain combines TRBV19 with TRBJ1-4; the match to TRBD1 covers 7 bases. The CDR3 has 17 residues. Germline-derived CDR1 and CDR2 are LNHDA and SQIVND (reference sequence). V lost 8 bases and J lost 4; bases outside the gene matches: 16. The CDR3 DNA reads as TGTGCCAGTTCCCCTCAGGAGGGGGGACAGTTTAATGAAAAACTGTTTTTT. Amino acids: CASSPQEGGQFNEKLFF.

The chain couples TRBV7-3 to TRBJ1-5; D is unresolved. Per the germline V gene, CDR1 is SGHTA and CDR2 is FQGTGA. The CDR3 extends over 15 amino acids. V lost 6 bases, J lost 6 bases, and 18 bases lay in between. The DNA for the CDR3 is TGTGCCAGCAGTTACTCGAAGGGAAGAGTTCAGCCCCAGCATTTT. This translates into CASSYSKGRVQPQHF.

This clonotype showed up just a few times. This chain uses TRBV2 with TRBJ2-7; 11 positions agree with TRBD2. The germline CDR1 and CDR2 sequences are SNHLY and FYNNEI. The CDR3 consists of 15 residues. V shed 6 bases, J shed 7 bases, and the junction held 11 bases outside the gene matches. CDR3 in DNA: TGTGCCAGCAGCGACAAACTAGCGGGAGTCCGGGAGCAGTACTTC. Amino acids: CASSDKLAGVREQYF.

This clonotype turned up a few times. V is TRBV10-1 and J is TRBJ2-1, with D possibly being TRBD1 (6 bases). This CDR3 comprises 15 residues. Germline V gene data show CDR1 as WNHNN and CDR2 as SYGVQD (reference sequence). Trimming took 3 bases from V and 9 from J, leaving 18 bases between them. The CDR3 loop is CASSEGGQGKSEQFF. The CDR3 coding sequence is TGCGCCAGCAGTGAAGGGGGACAAGGGAAGTCTGAGCAGTTCTTC.

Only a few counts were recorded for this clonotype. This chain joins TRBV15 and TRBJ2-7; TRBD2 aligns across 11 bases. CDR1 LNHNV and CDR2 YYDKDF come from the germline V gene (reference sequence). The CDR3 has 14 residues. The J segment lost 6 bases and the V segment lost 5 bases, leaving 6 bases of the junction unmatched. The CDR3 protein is CATSPTSGRIEQYF. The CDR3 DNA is TGTGCCACCAGCCCCACTAGCGGGAGAATCGAGCAGTACTTC.

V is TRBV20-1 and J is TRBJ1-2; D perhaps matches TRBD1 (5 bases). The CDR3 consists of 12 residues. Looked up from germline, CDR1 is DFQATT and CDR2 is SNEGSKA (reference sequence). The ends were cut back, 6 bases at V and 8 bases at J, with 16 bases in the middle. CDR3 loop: CSALAGVGGYTF. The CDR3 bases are TGCAGTGCCCTGGCGGGGGTGGGGGGCTACACCTTC.

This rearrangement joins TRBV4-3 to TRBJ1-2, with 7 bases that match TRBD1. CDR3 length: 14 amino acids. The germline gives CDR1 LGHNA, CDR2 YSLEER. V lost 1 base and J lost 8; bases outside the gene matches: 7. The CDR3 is CASSQVNRGDGYTF. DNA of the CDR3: TGCGCCAGCAGCCAAGTGAACAGGGGAGACGGCTACACCTTC.

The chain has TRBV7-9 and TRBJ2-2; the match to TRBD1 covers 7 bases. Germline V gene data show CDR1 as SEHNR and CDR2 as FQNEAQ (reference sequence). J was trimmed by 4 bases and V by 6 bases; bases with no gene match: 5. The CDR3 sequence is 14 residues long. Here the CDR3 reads CASSTGTATGELFF. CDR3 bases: TGTGCCAGCAGTACCGGGACAGCCACCGGGGAGCTGTTTTTT.

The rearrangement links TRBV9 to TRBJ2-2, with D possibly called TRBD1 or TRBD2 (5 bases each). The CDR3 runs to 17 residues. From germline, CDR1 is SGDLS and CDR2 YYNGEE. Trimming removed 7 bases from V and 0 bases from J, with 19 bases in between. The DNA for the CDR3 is TGTGCCAGCTCACCACCGAGGGGTCAACCGAACACCGGGGAGCTGTTTTTT. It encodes CASSPPRGQPNTGELFF. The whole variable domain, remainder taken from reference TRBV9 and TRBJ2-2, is DSGVTQTPKHLITATGQRVTLRCSPRSGDLSVYWYQQSLDQGLQFLIQYYNGEERAKGNILERFSAQQFPDLHSELNLSSLELGDSALYFCASSPPRGQPNTGELFFGEGSRLTVL.

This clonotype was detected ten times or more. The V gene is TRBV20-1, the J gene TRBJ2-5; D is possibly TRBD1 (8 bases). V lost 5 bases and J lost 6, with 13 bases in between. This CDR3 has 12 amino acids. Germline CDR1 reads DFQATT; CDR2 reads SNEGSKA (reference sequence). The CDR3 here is CSALQGGQTQYF. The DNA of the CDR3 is TGCAGTGCTTTACAGGGGGGGCAGACCCAGTACTTC.

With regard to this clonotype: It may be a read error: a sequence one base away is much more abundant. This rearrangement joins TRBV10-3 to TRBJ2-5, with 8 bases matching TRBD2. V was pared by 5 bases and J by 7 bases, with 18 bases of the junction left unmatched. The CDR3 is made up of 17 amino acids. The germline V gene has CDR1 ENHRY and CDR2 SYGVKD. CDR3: CAISRYSGTSGSGTQYF. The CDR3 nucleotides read TGTGCCATCAGTCGGTACAGCGGGACTAGTGGGTCCGGGACCCAGTACTTC.

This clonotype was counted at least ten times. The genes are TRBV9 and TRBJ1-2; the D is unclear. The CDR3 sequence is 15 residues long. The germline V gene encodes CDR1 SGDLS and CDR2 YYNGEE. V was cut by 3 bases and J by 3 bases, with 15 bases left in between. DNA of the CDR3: TGTGCCAGCAGCGCCTTTACGGGTTTTGACTATGGCTACACCTTC. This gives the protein CASSAFTGFDYGYTF.

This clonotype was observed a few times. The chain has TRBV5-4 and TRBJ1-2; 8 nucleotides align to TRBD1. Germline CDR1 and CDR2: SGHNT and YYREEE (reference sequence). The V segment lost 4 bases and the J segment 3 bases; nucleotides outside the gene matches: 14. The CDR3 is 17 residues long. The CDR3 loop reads CASSHGLIPTGDYGYTF. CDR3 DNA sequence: TGTGCCAGCAGCCACGGGCTGATTCCGACAGGGGACTATGGCTACACCTTC.

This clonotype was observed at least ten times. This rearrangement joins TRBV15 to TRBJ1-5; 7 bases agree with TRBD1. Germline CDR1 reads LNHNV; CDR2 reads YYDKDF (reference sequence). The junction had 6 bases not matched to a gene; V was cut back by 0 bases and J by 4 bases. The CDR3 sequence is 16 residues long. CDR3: CATSRDRATGNQPQHF. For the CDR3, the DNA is TGTGCCACCAGCAGAGATCGGGCGACAGGGAATCAGCCCCAGCATTTT. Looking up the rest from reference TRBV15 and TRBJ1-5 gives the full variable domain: DAMVIQNPRYQVTQFGKPVTLSCSQTLNHNVMYWYQQKSSQAPKLLFHYYDKDFNNEADTPDNFQSRRPNTSFCFLDIRSPGLGDTAMYLCATSRDRATGNQPQHFGDGTRLSIL.